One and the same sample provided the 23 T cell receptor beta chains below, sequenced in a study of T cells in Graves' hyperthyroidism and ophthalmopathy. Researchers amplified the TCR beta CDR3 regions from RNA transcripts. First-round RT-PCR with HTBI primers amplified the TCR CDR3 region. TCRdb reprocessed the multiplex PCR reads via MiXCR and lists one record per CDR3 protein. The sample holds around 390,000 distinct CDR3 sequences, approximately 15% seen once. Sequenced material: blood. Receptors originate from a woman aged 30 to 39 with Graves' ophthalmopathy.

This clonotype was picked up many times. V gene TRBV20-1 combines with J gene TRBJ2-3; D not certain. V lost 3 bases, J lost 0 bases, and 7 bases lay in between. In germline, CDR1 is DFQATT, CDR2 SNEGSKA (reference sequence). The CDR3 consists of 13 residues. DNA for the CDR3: TGCAGTGCTAGCCCGACTAGCACAGATACGCAGTATTTT. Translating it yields CSASPTSTDTQYF.

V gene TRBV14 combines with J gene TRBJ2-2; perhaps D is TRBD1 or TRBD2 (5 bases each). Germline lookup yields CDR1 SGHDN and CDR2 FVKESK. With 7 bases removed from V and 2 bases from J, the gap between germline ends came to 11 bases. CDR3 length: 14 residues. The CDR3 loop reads CASKSGTNTGELFF. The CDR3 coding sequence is TGTGCCAGCAAGTCCGGGACCAACACCGGGGAGCTGTTTTTT.

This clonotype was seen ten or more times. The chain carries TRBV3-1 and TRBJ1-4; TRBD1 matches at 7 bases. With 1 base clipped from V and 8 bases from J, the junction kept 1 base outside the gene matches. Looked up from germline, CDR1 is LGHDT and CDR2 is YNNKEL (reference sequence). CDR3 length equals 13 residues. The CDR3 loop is CASSQGQGEKLFF. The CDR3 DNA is TGTGCCAGCAGCCAAGGACAGGGAGAAAAACTGTTTTTT.

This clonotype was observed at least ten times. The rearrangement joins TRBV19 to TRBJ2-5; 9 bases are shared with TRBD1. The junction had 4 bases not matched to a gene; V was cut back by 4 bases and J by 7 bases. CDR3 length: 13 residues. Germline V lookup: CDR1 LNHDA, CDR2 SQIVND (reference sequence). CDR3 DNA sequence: TGTGCCAGTAGTACGGACAGGGGATGGACCCAGTACTTC. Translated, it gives CASSTDRGWTQYF.

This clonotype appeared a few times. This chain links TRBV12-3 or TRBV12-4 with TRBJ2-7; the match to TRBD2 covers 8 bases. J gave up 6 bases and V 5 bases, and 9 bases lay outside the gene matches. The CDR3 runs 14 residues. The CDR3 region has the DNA TGTGCCAGCAGTCCCCGGGGGGGCCCAGGCGAGCAGTACTTC. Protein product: CASSPRGGPGEQYF.

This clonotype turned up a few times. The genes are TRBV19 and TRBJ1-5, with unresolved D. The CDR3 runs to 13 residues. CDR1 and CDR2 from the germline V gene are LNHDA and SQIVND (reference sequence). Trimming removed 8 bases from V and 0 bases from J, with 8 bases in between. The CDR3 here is CASAVLSNQPQHF. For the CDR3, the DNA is TGTGCCAGTGCCGTCCTTAGCAATCAGCCCCAGCATTTT.

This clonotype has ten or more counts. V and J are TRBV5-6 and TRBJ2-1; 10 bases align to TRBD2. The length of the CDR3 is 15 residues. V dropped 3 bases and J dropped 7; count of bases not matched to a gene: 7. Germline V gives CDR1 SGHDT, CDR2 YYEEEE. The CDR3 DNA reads TGTGCCAGCAGCTCACCGGGACTAGCGTTAAATGAGCAGTTCTTC. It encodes CASSSPGLALNEQFF. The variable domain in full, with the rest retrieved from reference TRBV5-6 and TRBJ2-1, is DAGVTQSPTHLIKTRGQQVTLRCSPKSGHDTVSWYQQALGQGPQFIFQYYEEEERQRGNFPDRFSGHQFPNYSSELNVNALLLGDSALYLCASSSPGLALNEQFFGPGTRLTVL.

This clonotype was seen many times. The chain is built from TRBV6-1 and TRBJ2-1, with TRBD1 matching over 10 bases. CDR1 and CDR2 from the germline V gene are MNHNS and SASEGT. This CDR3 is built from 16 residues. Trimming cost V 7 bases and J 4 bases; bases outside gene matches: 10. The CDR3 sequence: CASTRTGGNYYNEQFF. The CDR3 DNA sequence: TGTGCCAGCACCCGGACAGGGGGGAACTATTACAATGAGCAGTTCTTC.

The CDR3 loop reads CASSESGGRPDTQYF. DNA of the CDR3: TGTGCCAGCAGTGAGTCCGGGGGGCGCCCAGATACGCAGTATTTT. The chain employs TRBV6-4 and TRBJ2-3; possible D gene TRBD2, 7 bases. Trimming shortened V by 3 bases and J by 4 bases, and 14 bases separated the two germline ends. The germline V gene encodes CDR1 MRHNA and CDR2 SNTAGT. The CDR3 consists of 15 residues.

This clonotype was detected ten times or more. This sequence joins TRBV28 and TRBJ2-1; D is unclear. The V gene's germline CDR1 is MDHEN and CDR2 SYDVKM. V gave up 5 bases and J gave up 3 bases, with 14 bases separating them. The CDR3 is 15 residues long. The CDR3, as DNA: TGTGCCAGCAGTCCGCCGGTGGCTAACTACAATGAGCAGTTCTTC. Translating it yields CASSPPVANYNEQFF.

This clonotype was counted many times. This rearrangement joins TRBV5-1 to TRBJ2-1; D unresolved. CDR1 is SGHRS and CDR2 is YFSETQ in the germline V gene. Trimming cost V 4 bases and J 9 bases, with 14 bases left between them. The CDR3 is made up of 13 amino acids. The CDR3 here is CASSRSPGGEQFF. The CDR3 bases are TGCGCCAGCAGCCGTAGCCCAGGCGGTGAGCAGTTCTTC.

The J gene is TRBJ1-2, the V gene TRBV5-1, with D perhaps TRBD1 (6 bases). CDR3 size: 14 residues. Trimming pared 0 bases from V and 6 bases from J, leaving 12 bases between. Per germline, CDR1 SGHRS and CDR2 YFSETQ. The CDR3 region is CASSLEQGLDGYTF. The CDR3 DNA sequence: TGCGCCAGCAGCTTGGAACAGGGTTTGGATGGCTACACCTTC.

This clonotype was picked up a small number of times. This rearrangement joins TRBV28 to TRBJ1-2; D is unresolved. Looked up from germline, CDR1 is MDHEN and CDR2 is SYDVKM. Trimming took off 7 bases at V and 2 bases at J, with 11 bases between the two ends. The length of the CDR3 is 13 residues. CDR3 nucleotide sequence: TGTGCCAGCAATTATGGGCTAAACTATGGCTACACCTTC. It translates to CASNYGLNYGYTF.

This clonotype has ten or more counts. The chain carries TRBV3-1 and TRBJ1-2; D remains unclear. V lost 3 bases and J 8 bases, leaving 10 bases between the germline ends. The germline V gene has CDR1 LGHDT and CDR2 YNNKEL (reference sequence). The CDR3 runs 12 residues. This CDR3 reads CASSHVGWGYTF. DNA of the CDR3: TGTGCCAGCAGCCATGTAGGGTGGGGCTACACCTTC.

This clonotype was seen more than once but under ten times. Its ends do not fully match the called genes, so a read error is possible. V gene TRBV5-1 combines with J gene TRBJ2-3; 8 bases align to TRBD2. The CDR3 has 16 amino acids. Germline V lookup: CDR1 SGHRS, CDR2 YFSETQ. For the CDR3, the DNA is TGCGCCAGCAGCTTGGATGGCGGGGGGCCTACAGATACGCCGTATTTT. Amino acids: CASSLDGGGPTDTPYF.

This CDR3 is CASSPNRGQGVFSGELFF. CDR3 sequence (DNA): TGTGCCAGCAGTCCTAATCGGGGACAGGGTGTTTTCAGCGGGGAGCTGTTTTTT. J is TRBJ2-2 and V is TRBV28; 9 bases are shared with TRBD1. The CDR3 loop spans 18 amino acids. Germline V gene data show CDR1 as MDHEN and CDR2 as SYDVKM. Trimming cost V 5 bases and J 7 bases; bases outside gene matches: 17.

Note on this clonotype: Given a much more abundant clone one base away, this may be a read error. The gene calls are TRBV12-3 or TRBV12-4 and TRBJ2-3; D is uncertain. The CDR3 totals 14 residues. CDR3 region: CANSLTSPADTQYF. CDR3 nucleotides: TGTGCCAACAGTTTAACCAGCCCGGCAGATACGCAGTATTTT.

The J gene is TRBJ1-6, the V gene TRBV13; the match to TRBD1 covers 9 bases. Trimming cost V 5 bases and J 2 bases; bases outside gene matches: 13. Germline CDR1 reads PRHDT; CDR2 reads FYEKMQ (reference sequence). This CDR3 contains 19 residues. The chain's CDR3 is CASSQRGQGPFAYNSPLHF. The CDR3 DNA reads TGTGCCAGCAGCCAAAGGGGACAGGGCCCGTTCGCCTATAATTCACCCCTCCACTTT.

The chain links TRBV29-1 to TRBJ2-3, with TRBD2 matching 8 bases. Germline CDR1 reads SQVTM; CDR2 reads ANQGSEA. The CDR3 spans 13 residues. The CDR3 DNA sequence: TGCACCGGGGGGGGGGGCGGCACAGATACGCAGTATTTT. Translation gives CTGGGGGTDTQYF.

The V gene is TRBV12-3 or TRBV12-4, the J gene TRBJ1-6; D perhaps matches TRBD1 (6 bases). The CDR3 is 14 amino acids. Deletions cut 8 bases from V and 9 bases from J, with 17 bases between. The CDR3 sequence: CASGAGQISSPLHF. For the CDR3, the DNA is TGTGCCAGCGGGGCTGGACAGATTAGTTCACCCCTCCACTTT.

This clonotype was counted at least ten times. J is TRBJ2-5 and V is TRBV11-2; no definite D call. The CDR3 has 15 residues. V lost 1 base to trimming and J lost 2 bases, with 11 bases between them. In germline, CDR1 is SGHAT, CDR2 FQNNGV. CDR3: CASSLGTRNQETQYF. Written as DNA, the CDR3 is TGTGCCAGCAGCTTAGGAACGCGGAATCAAGAGACCCAGTACTTC.

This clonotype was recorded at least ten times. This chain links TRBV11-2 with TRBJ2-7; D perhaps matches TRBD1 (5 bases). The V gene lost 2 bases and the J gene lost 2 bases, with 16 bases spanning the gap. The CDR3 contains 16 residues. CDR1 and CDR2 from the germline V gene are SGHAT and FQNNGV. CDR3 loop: CASSLWPRDRTYEQYF. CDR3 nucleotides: TGTGCCAGCAGCTTATGGCCCAGAGACAGAACCTACGAGCAGTACTTC.

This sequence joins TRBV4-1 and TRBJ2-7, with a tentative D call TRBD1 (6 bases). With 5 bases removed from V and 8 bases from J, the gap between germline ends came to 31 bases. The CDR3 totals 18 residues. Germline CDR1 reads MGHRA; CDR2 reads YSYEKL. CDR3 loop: CASSAPLGRTGNPTKQYF. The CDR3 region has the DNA TGCGCCAGCAGCGCGCCTTTGGGTCGTACAGGGAACCCTACGAAGCAGTACTTC.